This TCR beta chain was identified in a study of CD8 T cell repertoires and HIV-1 epitope variants. Looked up from germline, CDR1 is SGDLS and CDR2 is YYNGEE. The CDR3 spans 12 residues. Trimming took 5 bases from V and 7 from J, leaving 12 bases between them. In the case of this clone: What it binds is not known.

Assay: immunoSEQ multiplex PCR; the TCRdb copy retains only in-frame clones and omits some. The table has about 4,800 clones, less than 70% seen once. The sequence was collected from a male donor with HIV. The chain has TRBV9 and TRBJ1-1; D gene unclear. The sample was cultured CD8+ T cells derived from PBMCs. CDR3 loop: CASRTKSGEAFF. The CDR3 nucleotides read TGTGCCAGCAGAACAAAATCGGGTGAAGCTTTCTTT. The variable domain in full, with the rest retrieved from reference TRBV9 and TRBJ1-1, is DSGVTQTPKHLITATGQRVTLRCSPRSGDLSVYWYQQSLDQGLQFLIQYYNGEERAKGNILERFSAQQFPDLHSELNLSSLELGDSALYFCASRTKSGEAFFGQGTRLTVV.